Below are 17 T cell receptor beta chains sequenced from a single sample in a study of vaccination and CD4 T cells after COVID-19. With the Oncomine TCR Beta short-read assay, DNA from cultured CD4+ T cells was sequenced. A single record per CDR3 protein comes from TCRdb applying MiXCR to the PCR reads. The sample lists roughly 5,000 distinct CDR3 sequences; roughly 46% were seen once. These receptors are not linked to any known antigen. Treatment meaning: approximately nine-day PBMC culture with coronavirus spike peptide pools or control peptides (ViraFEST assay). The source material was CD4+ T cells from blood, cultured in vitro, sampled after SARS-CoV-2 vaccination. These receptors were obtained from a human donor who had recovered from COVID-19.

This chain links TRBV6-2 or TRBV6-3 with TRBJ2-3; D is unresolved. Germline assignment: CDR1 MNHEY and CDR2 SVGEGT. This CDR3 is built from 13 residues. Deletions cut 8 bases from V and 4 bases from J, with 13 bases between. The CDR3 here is CASRPARPDTQYF. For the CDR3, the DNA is TGTGCCAGCCGCCCCGCCCGGCCAGATACGCAGTATTTT.

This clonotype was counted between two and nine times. The CDR3 region is CATSDPNRASYGYTF. The CDR3 nucleotides are TGTGCCACCAGTGATCCGAACAGGGCTAGCTATGGCTACACCTTC. The genes are TRBV24-1 and TRBJ1-2, with a tentative D call TRBD1 (6 bases). With 3 bases removed from V and 4 bases from J, the gap between germline ends came to 14 bases. Germline lookup yields CDR1 KGHDR and CDR2 SFDVKD. This CDR3 is built from 15 residues.

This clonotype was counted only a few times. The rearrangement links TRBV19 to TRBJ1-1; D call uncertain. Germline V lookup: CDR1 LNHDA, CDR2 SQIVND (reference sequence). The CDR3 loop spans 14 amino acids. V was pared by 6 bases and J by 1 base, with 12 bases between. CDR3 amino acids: CASRKQTANTEAFF. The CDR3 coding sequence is TGTGCCAGTAGGAAACAGACGGCGAACACTGAAGCTTTCTTT.

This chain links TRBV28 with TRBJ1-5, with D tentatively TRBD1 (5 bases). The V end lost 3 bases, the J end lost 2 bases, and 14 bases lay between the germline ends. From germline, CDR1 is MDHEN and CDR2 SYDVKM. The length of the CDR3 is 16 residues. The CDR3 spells CASSLTVILRNQPQHF. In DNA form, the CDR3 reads TGTGCCAGCAGTTTGACAGTTATCCTTCGCAATCAGCCCCAGCATTTT.

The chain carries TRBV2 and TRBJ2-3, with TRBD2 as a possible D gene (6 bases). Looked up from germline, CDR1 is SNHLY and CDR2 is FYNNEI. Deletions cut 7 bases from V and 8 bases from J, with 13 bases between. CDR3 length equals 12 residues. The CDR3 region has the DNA TGTGCCAGCAAGCCTGGGACTCCTACGCAGTATTTT. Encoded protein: CASKPGTPTQYF.

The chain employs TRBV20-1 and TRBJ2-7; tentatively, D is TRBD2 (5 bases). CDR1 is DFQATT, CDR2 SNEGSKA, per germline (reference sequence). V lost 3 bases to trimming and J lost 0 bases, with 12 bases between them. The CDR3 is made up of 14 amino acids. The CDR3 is CSARDDGSSYEQYF. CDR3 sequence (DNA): TGCAGTGCTAGGGATGATGGGAGCTCCTACGAGCAGTACTTC.

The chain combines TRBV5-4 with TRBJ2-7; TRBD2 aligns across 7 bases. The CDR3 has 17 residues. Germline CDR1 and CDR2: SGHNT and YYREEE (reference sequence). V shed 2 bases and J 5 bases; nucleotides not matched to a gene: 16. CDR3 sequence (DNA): TGTGCCAGCAGCTTCGGACGGGGGGTCCTCCCCCTCCACGAGCAGTACTTC. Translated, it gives CASSFGRGVLPLHEQYF.

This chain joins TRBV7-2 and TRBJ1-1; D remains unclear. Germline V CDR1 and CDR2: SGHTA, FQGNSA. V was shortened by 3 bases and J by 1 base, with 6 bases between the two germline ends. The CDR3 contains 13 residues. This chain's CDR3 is CASSFSGNTEAFF. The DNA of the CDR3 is TGTGCCAGCAGCTTCTCCGGGAACACTGAAGCTTTCTTT.

CDR3: CASSYKGLNNSPLHF. The CDR3 DNA follows: TGTGCCAGCAGTTACAAAGGGCTCAATAATTCACCCCTCCACTTT. V gene TRBV6-5 combines with J gene TRBJ1-6, with D unclear. There are 15 residues in the CDR3. The germline V gene has CDR1 MNHEY and CDR2 SVGAGI. V was shortened by 2 bases and J by 5 bases, with 10 bases between the two germline ends.

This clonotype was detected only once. CDR3 coding DNA: TGCAGTGCCGACAGGGGGCACAACACTGAAGCTTTCTTT. Its protein product is CSADRGHNTEAFF. The J gene is TRBJ1-1, the V gene TRBV20-1; TRBD1 matches 10 bases. The junction had 3 bases not matched to a gene; V was cut back by 6 bases and J by 2 bases. Germline-derived CDR1 and CDR2 are DFQATT and SNEGSKA (reference sequence). The CDR3 contains 13 residues.

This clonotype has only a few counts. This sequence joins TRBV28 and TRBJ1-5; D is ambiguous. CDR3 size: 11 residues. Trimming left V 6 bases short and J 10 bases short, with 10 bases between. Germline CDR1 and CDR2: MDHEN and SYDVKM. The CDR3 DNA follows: TGTGCCAGCAGCCTGCATGGACCCCAGCATTTT. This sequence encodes CASSLHGPQHF. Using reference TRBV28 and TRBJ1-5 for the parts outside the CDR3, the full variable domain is DVKVTQSSRYLVKRTGEKVFLECVQDMDHENMFWYRQDPGLGLRLIYFSYDVKMKEKGDIPEGYSVSREKKERFSLILESASTNQTSMYLCASSLHGPQHFGDGTRLSIL.

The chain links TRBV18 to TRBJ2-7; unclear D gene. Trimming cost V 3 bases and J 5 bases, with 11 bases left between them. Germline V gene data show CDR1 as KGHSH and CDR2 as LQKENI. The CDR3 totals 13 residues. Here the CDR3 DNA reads TGTGCCAGCTCACCTCATTCCCAGGACGAGCAGTACTTC. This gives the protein CASSPHSQDEQYF.

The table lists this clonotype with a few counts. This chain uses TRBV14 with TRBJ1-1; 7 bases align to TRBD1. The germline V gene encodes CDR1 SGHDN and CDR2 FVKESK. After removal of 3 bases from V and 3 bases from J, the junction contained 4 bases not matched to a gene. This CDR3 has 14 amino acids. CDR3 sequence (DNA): TGTGCCAGCAGCCAGGTTACAGGGGACACTGAAGCTTTCTTT. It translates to CASSQVTGDTEAFF.

The CDR3 DNA follows: TGCGCCAGCAGCCACAAAACAGTGGGGGTCAGGGAGACCCAGTACTTC. This encodes CASSHKTVGVRETQYF. The chain joins TRBV4-1 to TRBJ2-5; D may be TRBD1 or TRBD2 (5 bases each). V lost 3 bases to trimming and J lost 5 bases, with 19 bases between them. CDR3 length: 16 amino acids. Germline V gene lookup returns CDR1 MGHRA and CDR2 YSYEKL.

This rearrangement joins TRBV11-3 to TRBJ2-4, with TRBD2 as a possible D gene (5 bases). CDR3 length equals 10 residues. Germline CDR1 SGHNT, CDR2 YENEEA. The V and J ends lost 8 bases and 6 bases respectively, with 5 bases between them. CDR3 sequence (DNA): TGTGCCAGCGAGGGAAACATTCAGTACTTC. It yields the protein CASEGNIQYF.

CDR3 amino acids: CSALRRTRNTGELFF. CDR3 DNA sequence: TGCAGTGCTCTACGTAGGACAAGAAACACCGGGGAGCTGTTTTTT. This chain connects TRBV20-1 to TRBJ2-2; D might be TRBD1 (5 bases). Looked up from germline, CDR1 is DFQATT and CDR2 is SNEGSKA (reference sequence). Trimming removed 5 bases from V and 2 bases from J, with 15 bases in between. The CDR3 has 15 amino acids.

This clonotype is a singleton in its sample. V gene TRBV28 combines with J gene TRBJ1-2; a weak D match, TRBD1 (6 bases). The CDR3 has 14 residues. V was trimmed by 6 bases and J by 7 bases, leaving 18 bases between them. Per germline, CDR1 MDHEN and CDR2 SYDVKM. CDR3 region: CASSNRVNLGGYTF. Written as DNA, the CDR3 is TGTGCCAGCAGCAACAGGGTAAATCTCGGTGGCTACACCTTC.